Shown below are 8 T cell receptor beta chains from a single sample sequenced in a study of CD8 T cells in Susac syndrome. A quantity of about 0.5 to 1 ug RNA underwent reverse transcription using random hexamers. TCRdb reprocessed the immunoSEQ multiplex PCR reads via MiXCR and lists one record per CDR3 protein. Of approximately 120,000 distinct CDR3 sequences in the sample, more than 85% were seen once. The source material was CD8+ T cells from PBMCs. These receptors were obtained from a human donor with multiple sclerosis.

This chain connects TRBV24-1 to TRBJ2-5; 12 nucleotides match TRBD2. The J segment lost 2 bases and the V segment lost 3 bases, leaving 6 bases of the junction unmatched. Germline V gives CDR1 KGHDR, CDR2 SFDVKD. The CDR3 is 17 amino acids. Here the CDR3 DNA reads TGTGCCACCAGTGATGGACTAGCGGGAACACTACAAGAGACCCAGTACTTC. Translation gives CATSDGLAGTLQETQYF.

In its sample, this clonotype was seen once. The rearrangement links TRBV12-3 or TRBV12-4 to TRBJ2-1, with D possibly being TRBD2 (6 bases). This CDR3 region has 16 residues. V gave up 0 bases and J gave up 3 bases, with 12 bases separating them. The CDR3 nucleotides are TGTGCCAGCAGTTTAGCGTGGGAGGAGGACTACAATGAGCAGTTCTTC. It yields the protein CASSLAWEEDYNEQFF.

The genes are TRBV29-1 and TRBJ2-1, with 11 bases identical to TRBD2. This CDR3 has 13 amino acids. Losses at the gene ends were 7 bases for V and 5 bases for J; bases not matched to a gene: 4. Looked up from germline, CDR1 is SQVTM and CDR2 is ANQGSEA. The CDR3 reads CSGRLAGHNEQFF. DNA for the CDR3: TGCAGCGGCAGACTAGCGGGACACAATGAGCAGTTCTTC.

The chain is built from TRBV2 and TRBJ2-5; tentative D call: TRBD2 (6 bases). CDR3 length: 15 residues. CDR1 and CDR2 from the germline V gene are SNHLY and FYNNEI. The V gene lost 1 base and the J gene lost 7 bases, with 16 bases spanning the gap. This chain's CDR3 is CASSEDGRGVGTQYF. CDR3 nucleotides: TGTGCCAGCAGTGAAGATGGCCGCGGGGTGGGGACCCAGTACTTC.

This clonotype was seen a single time. The chain carries TRBV28 and TRBJ1-5, with D uncertain. The V end was cut by 6 bases, the J end by 0 bases, with 15 bases between. The CDR3 runs 16 residues. The germline V gene has CDR1 MDHEN and CDR2 SYDVKM. CDR3 bases: TGTGCCAGCAGACAAGGTATGGGGAATAGCAATCAGCCCCAGCATTTT. This codes for CASRQGMGNSNQPQHF.

The chain uses TRBV27 and TRBJ1-4; 7 positions agree with TRBD1. The CDR3 totals 18 residues. The J segment lost 4 bases and the V segment lost 4 bases, leaving 15 bases of the junction unmatched. Germline V gene data show CDR1 as MNHEY and CDR2 as SMNVEV (reference sequence). CDR3 sequence: CASSSAWGGGWGNEKLFF. In DNA form, the CDR3 reads TGTGCCAGCAGTTCCGCGTGGGGAGGGGGCTGGGGTAATGAAAAACTGTTTTTT.

This clonotype occurred once. The rearrangement links TRBV7-9 to TRBJ2-7; D might be TRBD2 (5 bases). Germline V CDR1 and CDR2: SEHNR, FQNEAQ (reference sequence). There are 11 residues in the CDR3. The ends were cut back, 5 bases at V and 6 bases at J, with 8 bases in the middle. The CDR3, as DNA: TGTGCCAGCAGCCCGGGGATCGAGCAGTACGTC. Translating gives CASSPGIEQYV.

The J gene is TRBJ2-7, the V gene TRBV5-6; 7 bases are a match to TRBD2. Germline V gives CDR1 SGHDT, CDR2 YYEEEE. The CDR3 loop spans 17 amino acids. Trimming took 6 bases from V and 5 from J; bases not matched to a gene: 20. The CDR3 loop is CASMRTGGWVLDDEQYV. DNA for the CDR3: TGTGCCAGCATGCGAACCGGGGGGTGGGTTCTTGACGACGAGCAGTACGTC.